Shown below are 11 T cell receptor beta chains from a single sample sequenced in a study of T cells in tuberculosis. Using immunoSEQ multiplex PCR, the repertoire was profiled, and TCRdb retains in-frame clones only, with some absent. The sample lists fewer than 35,000 clones; roughly 95% were seen once. The sequenced material came from PBMCs. These receptors all come from a donor aged 10-30 years with latent tuberculosis or without tuberculosis infection.

V and J are TRBV5-1 and TRBJ2-7; 9 positions match TRBD1. The germline V gene has CDR1 SGHRS and CDR2 YFSETQ. The length of the CDR3 is 13 residues. With 5 bases clipped from V and 4 bases from J, the junction kept 4 bases outside the gene matches. DNA for the CDR3: TGCGCCAGCAGGGGGACAGGGAGGTACGAGCAGTACTTC. This encodes CASRGTGRYEQYF.

The chain joins TRBV30 to TRBJ1-2, with D perhaps TRBD1 (6 bases). Germline values: CDR1 GTSNPN, CDR2 SVGIG (reference sequence). The V end lost 2 bases, the J end lost 1 base, and 20 bases lay between the germline ends. The CDR3 totals 17 residues. CDR3 residues: CAWSSLYRDTYNYGYTF. In nucleotides, the CDR3 is TGTGCCTGGAGTTCCCTTTACCGGGACACTTATAACTATGGCTACACCTTC.

The J gene is TRBJ2-7, the V gene TRBV9; TRBD1 matches at 7 bases. V was clipped by 1 base and J by 2 bases; unmatched bases: 3. Germline V gene lookup returns CDR1 SGDLS and CDR2 YYNGEE. The CDR3 is 14 amino acids. The CDR3 bases are TGTGCCAGCAGCGTACGGGACAGACCCTACGAGCAGTACTTC. It specifies CASSVRDRPYEQYF.

This chain joins TRBV5-1 and TRBJ1-2; 8 nucleotides line up with TRBD1. Germline lookup yields CDR1 SGHRS and CDR2 YFSETQ. V gave up 4 bases and J gave up 7 bases; unmatched junction bases: 3. The CDR3 has 12 residues. DNA for the CDR3: TGCGCCAGCAGCGAACAGGGGGGTGGCTACACCTTC. This gives the protein CASSEQGGGYTF.

The chain carries TRBV28 and TRBJ1-1; possible D gene TRBD1, 5 bases. The CDR3 sequence is 14 residues long. The V gene lost 4 bases and the J gene lost 6 bases, with 15 bases spanning the gap. CDR1 is MDHEN and CDR2 is SYDVKM in the germline V gene. The CDR3: CASSWSQVGAEAFF. As DNA, the CDR3 is TGTGCCAGCAGTTGGTCGCAGGTAGGGGCTGAAGCTTTCTTT.

The V and J genes are TRBV11-1 and TRBJ2-7; 7 bases map to TRBD1. The CDR3 totals 11 residues. Germline-derived CDR1 and CDR2 are SGHAT and FQDESV (reference sequence). Unmatched junction bases numbered 4, after V lost 5 bases and J lost 9 bases. CDR3 in amino acids: CASSRRDRQYF. The DNA for the CDR3 is TGTGCCAGCAGCCGACGGGACAGGCAGTACTTC.

The rearrangement uses TRBV28 and TRBJ2-3, with 9 bases fitting TRBD1. With 3 bases clipped from V and 6 bases from J, the junction kept 10 bases outside the gene matches. The CDR3 has 16 amino acids. The germline V gene has CDR1 MDHEN and CDR2 SYDVKM. The CDR3 sequence is CASSFRGTGRWDTQYF. In DNA, the CDR3 is TGTGCCAGCAGTTTTAGAGGGACAGGGAGGTGGGATACGCAGTATTTT.

The gene calls are TRBV6-1 and TRBJ2-5; 7 positions match TRBD1. Germline lookup yields CDR1 MNHNS and CDR2 SASEGT. The trim removed 4 bases at V and 1 base at J, leaving 3 bases unmatched. This CDR3 spans 14 amino acids. CDR3 sequence: CASSGGDSQETQYF. The CDR3 DNA sequence: TGTGCCAGCAGTGGTGGGGACAGCCAAGAGACCCAGTACTTC.

This clone was recorded only once. The J gene is TRBJ1-2, the V gene TRBV11-2, with D unresolved. The V end was cut by 1 base, the J end by 4 bases, with 13 bases between. Germline loops: CDR1 SGHAT, CDR2 FQNNGV. This CDR3 has 15 amino acids. The CDR3 sequence is CASSLAGGPLYGYTF. Here the CDR3 DNA reads TGTGCCAGCAGCTTAGCGGGAGGGCCCCTCTATGGCTACACCTTC.

In DNA form, the CDR3 reads TGTGCCAGCAGCTACAGGGGTTGGGATGAAGCTTTCTTT. Its protein product is CASSYRGWDEAFF. The chain carries TRBV5-4 and TRBJ1-1, with 7 positions matching TRBD1. This CDR3 has 13 residues. The germline V gene has CDR1 SGHNT and CDR2 YYREEE (reference sequence). V dropped 3 bases and J dropped 7; count of bases not matched to a gene: 6.

This rearrangement joins TRBV25-1 to TRBJ2-1; 10 nucleotides line up with TRBD2. Germline V CDR1 and CDR2: MGHDK, SYGVNS. The length of the CDR3 is 15 residues. The J segment lost 5 bases and the V segment lost 1 base, leaving 2 bases of the junction unmatched. DNA for the CDR3: TGTGCCAGCAGTGAATCTCTAGCGGGAGACAATGAGCAGTTCTTC. It is translated as CASSESLAGDNEQFF.